The clone carrying this T cell receptor beta chain came up many times. The target antigen is unknown. This specimen comes from a study of T cell repertoires in cytomegalovirus infection. Study details: Matching HLA type, along with CMV infection, was indicated by public TCR beta signatures.

Findings of the study overall: Within the response measured ex vivo, HLA-C-restricted CMV-specific TCR beta clonotypes were dominant. Based on cumulative public TCR beta family frequency, carriers of CMV plus the relevant HLA were identified.

The CDR3 consists of 12 residues. V was cut by 5 bases and J by 2 bases, with 7 bases left in between. The V gene's germline CDR1 is MNHEY and CDR2 SVGEGT. A single record per CDR3 protein comes from TCRdb applying MiXCR to the reads. The table has roughly 500,000 distinct CDR3 sequences, about 11% seen once. V is TRBV6-2 or TRBV6-3 and J is TRBJ2-7; D not certain. Material: PBMCs. The clonotype was recovered from a human donor in good health (CMV status not recorded). Some clones in this sample may be carry-over from other donors' samples. CDR3 sequence: CASSDSPYEQYF. CDR3 sequence (DNA): TGTGCCAGCAGTGATAGCCCCTACGAGCAGTACTTC.